The 23 T cell receptor beta chains below come from one sample, sequenced in a study of lymphopenia after photon versus proton radiotherapy (dated by TCRdb to between 2018 and 2020). Library generation was performed with the immunoSEQ multiplex PCR assay. TCRdb limited this immuneACCESS table to in-frame rearrangements with V and J called. A share of clones is missing; checked studies link under half to unresolved V genes, and the rest is unexplained. The sample data list approximately 91,000 clones, and approximately 82% of these were observed just once. The top ten hold over 1.2% of the sample. Sequenced here: peripheral blood, sampled from a patient treated with proton-based radiotherapy. These receptors were taken from a man aged 60-69 years with pancreatic cancer.

This clone was observed a single time. The J gene is TRBJ2-3, the V gene TRBV28, with 10 bases aligning to TRBD2. The CDR3 length is 15 residues. Per germline, CDR1 MDHEN and CDR2 SYDVKM. V shed 5 bases and J 4 bases; nucleotides not matched to a gene: 6. Here the CDR3 DNA reads TGTGCCAGCAGTCTAGCGGGAGCGAGGGCAGATACGCAGTATTTT. It encodes CASSLAGARADTQYF.

The genes are TRBV28 and TRBJ1-3, with 7 bases that match TRBD1. The V segment lost 5 bases and the J segment 5 bases; nucleotides outside the gene matches: 12. Germline assignment: CDR1 MDHEN and CDR2 SYDVKM. The CDR3 sequence is 16 residues long. The CDR3 region is CASSTPGTGARNTIYF. In DNA, the CDR3 is TGTGCCAGCAGTACCCCCGGCACAGGGGCAAGAAACACCATATATTTT.

The chain couples TRBV7-8 to TRBJ2-1; 7 positions match TRBD2. Germline CDR1 is SGHVS and CDR2 is FQNEAQ. V lost 5 bases and J lost 4; bases outside the gene matches: 14. This CDR3 contains 17 residues. The DNA for the CDR3 is TGTGCCAGCAGCCCCGCGGTGGGGAGGGTTAGGTACAATGAGCAGTTCTTC. It translates to CASSPAVGRVRYNEQFF.

The V gene is TRBV5-4, the J gene TRBJ2-7; 8 bases align to TRBD1. The CDR3 is 14 amino acids. V dropped 2 bases and J dropped 4; count of bases not matched to a gene: 5. The V gene's germline CDR1 is SGHNT and CDR2 YYREEE (reference sequence). In nucleotides, the CDR3 is TGTGCCAGCAGCTTCGACAGGGGTAGGTACGAGCAGTACTTC. This translates into CASSFDRGRYEQYF. Combining the CDR3 with reference TRBV5-4 and TRBJ2-7 gives the whole variable domain ETGVTQSPTHLIKTRGQQVTLRCSSQSGHNTVSWYQQALGQGPQFIFQYYREEENGRGNFPPRFSGLQFPNYSSELNVNALELDDSALYLCASSFDRGRYEQYFGPGTRLTVT.

The chain has TRBV28 and TRBJ2-5, with unresolved D. CDR3 length: 19 residues. The ends were cut back, 0 bases at V and 4 bases at J, with 24 bases in the middle. CDR1 and CDR2 from the germline V gene are MDHEN and SYDVKM. This CDR3 is CASSLWNWKNADLVETQYF. For the CDR3, the DNA is TGTGCCAGCAGTTTATGGAATTGGAAGAATGCGGACCTCGTAGAGACCCAGTACTTC.

The rearrangement links TRBV5-1 to TRBJ1-4; TRBD1 aligns across 7 bases. The CDR3 is made up of 13 amino acids. V shed 8 bases and J 8 bases; nucleotides not matched to a gene: 9. Per germline, CDR1 SGHRS and CDR2 YFSETQ. The CDR3 loop is CARDGQDREKLFF. In DNA form, the CDR3 reads TGCGCCAGGGACGGCCAGGACAGGGAAAAACTGTTTTTT.

This clone has more than one count but fewer than ten. J is TRBJ1-4 and V is TRBV27; weak D call: TRBD1 (5 bases). V lost 11 bases to trimming and J lost 3 bases, with 10 bases between them. CDR1 is MNHEY, CDR2 SMNVEV, per germline (reference sequence). This CDR3 is built from 12 residues. In DNA, the CDR3 is TGTGCCTCGGGGGTAGCTAATGAAAAACTGTTTTTT. This gives the protein CASGVANEKLFF.

The rearrangement joins TRBV27 to TRBJ2-1; no definite D call. CDR3 size: 15 residues. The germline gives CDR1 MNHEY, CDR2 SMNVEV (reference sequence). Trimming shortened V by 3 bases and J by 3 bases, and 12 bases separated the two germline ends. The CDR3 sequence is CASSLEAPLYNEQFF. CDR3 DNA: TGTGCCAGCAGTTTGGAAGCACCACTCTACAATGAGCAGTTCTTC.

In DNA, the CDR3 is TGTGCCAGCAGCACAACAAACACCTACAACAATGAGCAGTTCTTC. Translated, it gives CASSTTNTYNNEQFF. The chain uses TRBV7-8 and TRBJ2-1, with D uncertain. Germline values: CDR1 SGHVS, CDR2 FQNEAQ. The CDR3 consists of 15 residues. The V and J ends lost 5 bases and 5 bases respectively, with 16 bases between them.

The rearrangement uses TRBV5-1 and TRBJ1-2; D may be TRBD1 (6 bases). V lost 0 bases and J 1 base, leaving 10 bases between the germline ends. The germline gives CDR1 SGHRS, CDR2 YFSETQ. The CDR3 runs to 15 residues. In nucleotides, the CDR3 is TGCGCCAGCAGCTTGGGTGGACAGAATAACTATGGCTACACCTTC. It translates to CASSLGGQNNYGYTF.

The chain has TRBV19 and TRBJ1-5; tentatively, D is TRBD1 (6 bases). The V gene's germline CDR1 is LNHDA and CDR2 SQIVND (reference sequence). This CDR3 contains 15 residues. V was clipped by 2 bases and J by 6 bases, with 14 bases between them. The CDR3 DNA follows: TGTGCCAGTAGTATATTTGGGCAGGGGATTCAGCCCCAGCATTTT. Encoded protein: CASSIFGQGIQPQHF.

This clone was detected a few times. V gene TRBV18 combines with J gene TRBJ2-1, with a tentative D call TRBD1 (6 bases). Germline V lookup: CDR1 KGHSH, CDR2 LQKENI. This CDR3 contains 15 residues. Trimming took 4 bases from V and 8 from J, leaving 18 bases between them. The CDR3 sequence is CASSLTGIVVDEQFF. DNA for the CDR3: TGTGCCAGCTCACTCACAGGGATAGTAGTCGATGAGCAGTTCTTC.

This clone is medium-sized by share. The chain recombines TRBV28 with TRBJ2-7; D gene uncertain. The CDR3 contains 14 residues. With 4 bases removed from V and 6 bases from J, the gap between germline ends came to 16 bases. Germline V gene data show CDR1 as MDHEN and CDR2 as SYDVKM. CDR3 residues: CASSSIPGRREQYF. In nucleotides, the CDR3 is TGTGCCAGCAGTTCTATCCCAGGAAGGCGCGAGCAGTACTTC.

The chain is built from TRBV5-1 and TRBJ1-1; TRBD1 matches at 9 bases. The CDR3 has 14 amino acids. Unmatched junction bases numbered 6, after V lost 5 bases and J lost 4 bases. Germline V gene lookup returns CDR1 SGHRS and CDR2 YFSETQ. As DNA, the CDR3 is TGCGCCAGCAGACCCGACAGGGGGATCACTGAAGCTTTCTTT. It is translated as CASRPDRGITEAFF.

The chain is built from TRBV4-3 and TRBJ2-1; D might be TRBD2 (5 bases). Per germline, CDR1 LGHNA and CDR2 YSLEER. CDR3 size: 16 residues. V lost 0 bases and J lost 0, with 9 bases in between. DNA of the CDR3: TGCGCCAGCAGCCAAGAAGGAGGAAGCTCCTACAATGAGCAGTTCTTC. It specifies CASSQEGGSSYNEQFF.

V usage is TRBV4-2 and J usage is TRBJ2-2, with 8 bases that match TRBD2. J was trimmed by 0 bases and V by 2 bases; bases with no gene match: 8. This CDR3 is 18 amino acids long. CDR1 is LGHNA, CDR2 YNFKEQ, per germline. The CDR3 protein is CASSQYTSGGANTGELFF. The CDR3 nucleotides read TGTGCCAGCAGCCAATATACTAGCGGTGGGGCGAACACCGGGGAGCTGTTTTTT.

The chain has TRBV27 and TRBJ2-2; D gene unclear. V was cut by 7 bases and J by 1 base, with 13 bases left in between. Germline-derived CDR1 and CDR2 are MNHEY and SMNVEV (reference sequence). The CDR3 totals 15 residues. CDR3 sequence reads: CASTTGFRNTGELFF. CDR3 coding DNA: TGTGCCAGCACCACCGGGTTTCGGAACACCGGGGAGCTGTTTTTT.

V and J are TRBV5-4 and TRBJ2-7; D is perhaps TRBD1 (6 bases). V lost 2 bases to trimming and J lost 4 bases, with 16 bases between them. This CDR3 spans 15 amino acids. The germline V gene has CDR1 SGHNT and CDR2 YYREEE (reference sequence). CDR3 DNA: TGTGCCAGCAGCTTTTCAGGGGTCCCCCCGTACGAGCAGTACTTC. Its protein is CASSFSGVPPYEQYF.

This clone was recorded many times. The chain is built from TRBV28 and TRBJ1-2; no clear D gene. CDR1 is MDHEN, CDR2 SYDVKM, per germline. The CDR3 consists of 14 residues. Trimming removed 3 bases from V and 2 bases from J, with 10 bases in between. This CDR3 is CASSFLPGNYGYTF. CDR3 bases: TGTGCCAGCAGTTTCCTACCCGGAAACTATGGCTACACCTTC.

This clone was counted only a few times. The chain carries TRBV5-6 and TRBJ2-1, with D tentatively TRBD2 (5 bases). From germline, CDR1 is SGHDT and CDR2 YYEEEE. The CDR3 has 13 residues. V dropped 5 bases and J dropped 4 bases, with 10 bases sitting between them. For the CDR3, the DNA is TGTGCCAGCAGGGAGGAGGCATACAATGAGCAGTTCTTC. It specifies CASREEAYNEQFF.

The V call is TRBV7-2, the J call TRBJ2-1; unclear D gene. Germline CDR1 and CDR2: SGHTA and FQGNSA. This CDR3 is 13 amino acids long. Deletions cut 2 bases from V and 5 bases from J, with 7 bases between. CDR3 sequence (DNA): TGTGCCAGCAGCTTATCACCCAACAATGAGCAGTTCTTC. It specifies CASSLSPNNEQFF.

The rearrangement uses TRBV6-5 and TRBJ2-1, with D perhaps matching TRBD1 or TRBD2 (5 bases each). The V end was cut by 6 bases, the J end by 5 bases, with 11 bases between. From germline, CDR1 is MNHEY and CDR2 SVGAGI. The CDR3 extends over 13 amino acids. CDR3 in amino acids: CASRPGTHNEQFF. CDR3 nucleotides: TGTGCCAGCAGGCCCGGGACCCACAATGAGCAGTTCTTC.

V is TRBV30 and J is TRBJ1-3; unclear D gene. Between the trimmed V and J ends, which lost 5 bases and 0 bases, there was a span of 8 bases. This CDR3 contains 13 residues. The germline gives CDR1 GTSNPN, CDR2 SVGIG (reference sequence). This CDR3 is CAWDGYSGNTIYF. Written as DNA, the CDR3 is TGTGCCTGGGACGGTTACTCTGGAAACACCATATATTTT.